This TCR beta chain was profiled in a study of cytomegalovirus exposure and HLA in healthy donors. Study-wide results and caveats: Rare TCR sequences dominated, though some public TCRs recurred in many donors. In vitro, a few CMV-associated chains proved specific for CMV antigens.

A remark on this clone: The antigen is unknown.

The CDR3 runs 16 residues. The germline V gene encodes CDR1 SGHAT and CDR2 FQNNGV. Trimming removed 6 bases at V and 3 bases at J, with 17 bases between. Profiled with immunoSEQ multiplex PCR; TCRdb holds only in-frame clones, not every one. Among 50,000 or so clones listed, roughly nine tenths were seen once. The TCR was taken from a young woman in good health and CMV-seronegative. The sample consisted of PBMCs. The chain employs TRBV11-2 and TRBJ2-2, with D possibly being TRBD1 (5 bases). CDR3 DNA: TGTGCCAGCAGGAAAAGGCAGGGCCCGGACACCGGGGAGCTGTTTTTT. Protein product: CASRKRQGPDTGELFF.